This is a list of T cell receptor beta chains from one sample in a study of blood T cells in healthy people across ages. TCRdb analysed the 5' RACE reads with MiXCR anew, one entry per CDR3 protein. Found here are 750,000 to 950,000 distinct CDR3 sequences, about 53% of them singletons; the top ten hold about 38%. Sequencing input: blood. Receptors originate from a man at least 80 years old in good health. Each CDR3 is given with its conserved first and last residue. The D gene is left open where the match is weak. Clone sizes are given selectively: once, few, many, or a class where the clone is expanded.

abundance	v_gene	j_gene	d_gene	CDR3aa	CDR3nt
few	TRBV14	TRBJ2-1	TRBD2	CASSQASGRWNEQFF	TGTGCCAGCAGCCAAGCTAGCGGGAGGTGGAATGAGCAGTTCTTC
few	TRBV6-2/TRBV6-3	TRBJ2-7	TRBD1	CASSWDRFSYEQYF	TGTGCCAGCAGTTGGGACAGGTTCTCCTACGAGCAGTACTTC
few	TRBV29-1	TRBJ2-5	TRBD1	CSVEGQGETQYF	TGCAGCGTTGAGGGACAGGGAGAGACCCAGTACTTC
few	TRBV15	TRBJ2-1	.	CATSGSLQGSGQFF	TGTGCCACCAGCGGGAGCCTACAAGGTTCCGGGCAGTTCTTC
.	TRBV4-1	TRBJ2-3	.	CASSQTSDTQYF	TGCGCCAGCAGCCAGACTTCAGATACGCAGTATTTT
.	TRBV20-1	TRBJ2-7	.	CSASMWSSYNEQYF	TGCAGTGCTAGTATGTGGAGCTCCTACAATGAGCAGTACTTC
few	TRBV20-1	TRBJ2-1	TRBD2	CSARVTSDGQFF	TGCAGTGCTAGAGTTACTAGCGATGGGCAGTTCTTC
once	TRBV2	TRBJ2-1	.	CVSTARSSYNEQFF	TGTGTCAGCACCGCCAGGAGCTCCTACAATGAGCAGTTCTTC
.	TRBV5-1	TRBJ2-1	TRBD1	CASSSHRGGNEQFF	TGCGCCAGCAGCTCTCACAGGGGTGGAAATGAGCAGTTCTTC
.	TRBV5-1	TRBJ2-1	TRBD2	CASSLQSSGFNEQFF	TGCGCCAGCAGCTTGCAGTCTAGCGGGTTCAATGAGCAGTTCTTC
.	TRBV7-6	TRBJ2-7	TRBD1	CASSQTGPTYEQYF	TGTGCCAGCAGCCAGACAGGGCCAACTTACGAGCAGTACTTC
.	TRBV15	TRBJ2-5	.	CATSREGLGETQYF	TGTGCCACCAGCAGAGAAGGCCTAGGAGAGACCCAGTACTTC
.	TRBV6-5	TRBJ1-5	TRBD1	CASKQGAGNQPQHF	TGTGCCAGCAAGCAGGGGGCGGGTAATCAGCCCCAGCATTTT
few	TRBV7-2	TRBJ2-3	TRBD2	CASSPSGSQRDAYF	TGTGCCAGCAGCCCTAGCGGGAGCCAGAGAGACGCGTATTTT
few	TRBV5-6	TRBJ2-1	.	CASSTDSYNEQFF	TGTGCCAGCAGCACCGACTCCTACAATGAGCAGTTCTTC
few	TRBV5-1	TRBJ1-1	TRBD1	CASSSRTGVMNTEAFF	TGCGCCAGCAGCTCGAGGACAGGGGTCATGAACACTGAAGCTTTCTTT
once	TRBV6-4	TRBJ1-2	.	CASSGATGDYTF	TGTGCCAGCAGTGGGGCAACTGGGGACTACACCTTC
.	TRBV7-2	TRBJ2-5	TRBD2	CASSLETSGSGETQYF	TGTGCCAGCAGCTTAGAGACTAGCGGGAGTGGGGAGACCCAGTACTTC
.	TRBV3-1	TRBJ2-7	TRBD2	CASSQRRGWLAGGINEQYF	TGTGCCAGCAGCCAAAGGCGAGGGTGGCTAGCGGGCGGTATCAATGAGCAGTACTTC
few	TRBV5-1	TRBJ2-3	TRBD1	CASRRGTGDTDTQYF	TGCGCCAGCAGAAGAGGGACAGGGGACACAGATACGCAGTATTTT
few	TRBV20-1	TRBJ2-7	.	CSARLGGPSYEQYF	TGCAGTGCTAGACTGGGCGGGCCCTCCTACGAGCAGTACTTC
once	TRBV5-1	TRBJ1-3	TRBD1	CASSAGQVGNTIYF	TGCGCCAGCAGCGCGGGACAGGTCGGAAACACCATATATTTT
.	TRBV4-2	TRBJ1-6	.	CASSQDPGSGNSPLHF	TGTGCCAGCAGCCAAGATCCCGGGTCGGGGAATTCACCCCTCCACTTT
.	TRBV11-2	TRBJ2-3	TRBD2	CASSLRSRSAAAGPSGRIDTQYF	TGTGCCAGCAGCTTACGGTCTAGGTCGGCCGCGGCCGGTCCTAGCGGGAGGATAGATACGCAGTATTTT
.	TRBV29-1	TRBJ1-4	.	CSVLQDATNEKLFF	TGCAGCGTTCTACAGGACGCAACTAATGAAAAACTGTTTTTT
.	TRBV12-3/TRBV12-4	TRBJ2-3	.	CASSFGSAPPPDTQYF	TGTGCCAGCAGTTTCGGGAGCGCCCCCCCCCCAGATACGCAGTATTTT
.	TRBV2	TRBJ1-1	.	CASRWTDQNTEAFF	TGTGCCAGTAGATGGACAGACCAGAACACTGAAGCTTTCTTT
.	TRBV12-3/TRBV12-4	TRBJ2-3	.	CASSSSSGRYTYF	TGTGCCAGCAGTTCGTCTTCAGGCAGATACACGTATTTT
.	TRBV20-1	TRBJ2-3	.	CSVPSAGQDTQYF	TGCAGTGTCCCGAGTGCAGGGCAGGATACGCAGTATTTT
few	TRBV29-1	TRBJ2-1	.	CSVPQRGSSLDNEQFF	TGCAGCGTTCCCCAAAGGGGGTCAAGCCTAGACAATGAGCAGTTCTTC
.	TRBV5-1	TRBJ2-5	.	CASSYGSASGVQYF	TGCGCCAGCAGCTACGGGTCCGCCTCCGGAGTGCAGTACTTC
.	TRBV7-9	TRBJ2-3	TRBD2	CASSPLPSGVTDTQYF	TGTGCCAGCAGCCCCCTGCCTAGCGGGGTTACAGATACGCAGTATTTT
.	TRBV20-1	TRBJ2-7	.	CSTPGPSYKQYF	TGCAGCACCCCCGGGCCCTCCTACAAGCAGTACTTC
.	TRBV3-1	TRBJ2-4	.	CASSAGGDIQYF	TGTGCCAGCAGCGCCGGGGGTGACATTCAGTACTTC
.	TRBV18	TRBJ2-1	.	CASSPPAGASQFF	TGTGCCAGCTCACCACCGGCCGGGGCCTCGCAGTTCTTC
few	TRBV13	TRBJ2-7	.	CASSLGPQGLIYEQYF	TGTGCCAGCAGCTTAGGTCCCCAGGGACTCATTTACGAGCAGTACTTC
.	TRBV5-1	TRBJ1-1	.	CASSLDAGTEAFF	TGCGCCAGCAGCTTGGATGCCGGTACTGAAGCTTTCTTT
.	TRBV12-5	TRBJ2-1	TRBD2	CASGLVGLAETNEQFF	TGTGCTAGTGGTTTGGTGGGACTAGCGGAGACCAATGAGCAGTTCTTC
.	TRBV7-2	TRBJ2-3	.	CASSITQGRDTQYF	TGTGCCAGCAGCATCACCCAGGGAAGGGATACGCAGTATTTT
.	TRBV27	TRBJ2-7	TRBD2	CASSLLRAGAYEQYF	TGTGCCAGCAGTTTACTACGAGCGGGGGCCTACGAGCAGTACTTC
few	TRBV3-1	TRBJ2-7	.	CASSQVQWSYEQYF	TGTGCCAGCAGCCAAGTCCAGTGGTCCTACGAGCAGTACTTC
few	TRBV7-2	TRBJ2-7	TRBD1	CASSFGTGNAYEQYF	TGTGCCAGCAGCTTCGGGACAGGGAACGCTTACGAGCAGTACTTC
.	TRBV7-9	TRBJ2-7	TRBD2	CASSVDLADGGEQYF	TGTGCCAGCAGTGTGGATCTAGCGGACGGGGGAGAGCAGTACTTC
.	TRBV11-2	TRBJ1-2	.	CASSPAWGGPSYGYTF	TGTGCCAGCAGCCCCGCTTGGGGGGGCCCAAGCTATGGCTACACCTTC
few	TRBV11-2	TRBJ2-7	.	CASSPLRDEQYF	TGTGCCAGCAGCCCCCTTAGGGACGAGCAGTACTTC
.	TRBV7-6	TRBJ2-3	TRBD2	CASSFWLAGEGDTQYF	TGTGCCAGCAGCTTCTGGCTAGCGGGAGAAGGAGATACGCAGTATTTT
.	TRBV20-1	TRBJ2-7	.	CSASPRRWGSYEQYF	TGCAGTGCTTCGCCCCGAAGGTGGGGGTCCTACGAGCAGTACTTC
few	TRBV29-1	TRBJ2-6	.	CSVAGSSGANVLTF	TGCAGCGTGGCAGGGAGCTCTGGGGCCAACGTCCTGACTTTC